Listed below are T cell receptor beta chains from one sample, sequenced in a study of blood T cell repertoires in COVID-19. The assay was immunoSEQ multiplex PCR, and TCRdb's table has in-frame clones only and misses some. The top ten clones hold 2% to 2.5% of a sample with approximately 240,000 clones, about 88% of them seen once. The sequenced material came from peripheral blood. The origin of the receptors is a woman aged 40 to 50 who had recovered from COVID-19. CDR3s include the opening cysteine and the closing phenylalanine or tryptophan. A D gene is named only where the DNA matches it firmly. For some rows the clone size is stated as once, few or many, or as a class when expanded; others skip it.

D gene: -; clone size: -; V gene: TRBV6-2/TRBV6-3; J gene: TRBJ2-2; CDR3 DNA: TGTGCCAGCAGTTACTTGGGCAGAACCGGGGAGCTGTTTTTT; CDR3 protein: CASSYLGRTGELFF
D gene: -; clone size: -; V gene: TRBV19; J gene: TRBJ1-2; CDR3 DNA: TGTGCCAGCCAACCTTGGGAGGGCAGGGTCTATGGCTACACCTTC; CDR3 protein: CASQPWEGRVYGYTF
D gene: -; clone size: -; V gene: TRBV7-6; J gene: TRBJ2-7; CDR3 DNA: TGTGCCAGCAGCCTTGACAGATTTTCCTACGAGCAGTACTTC; CDR3 protein: CASSLDRFSYEQYF
D gene: TRBD1; clone size: -; V gene: TRBV6-5; J gene: TRBJ1-6; CDR3 DNA: TGTGCCAGCAGTTACTCGACAGGGCCGGCTAATTCACCCCTCCACTTT; CDR3 protein: CASSYSTGPANSPLHF
D gene: -; clone size: -; V gene: TRBV2; J gene: TRBJ1-2; CDR3 DNA: TGTGCCATCCCCCGGGCAGGGGAAGGCTATGGCTACACCTTC; CDR3 protein: CAIPRAGEGYGYTF
D gene: -; clone size: -; V gene: TRBV14; J gene: TRBJ2-3; CDR3 DNA: TGTGCCAGCAGTTTACAGGGTTGGGATACGCAGTATTTT; CDR3 protein: CASSLQGWDTQYF
D gene: -; clone size: once; V gene: TRBV6-2/TRBV6-3; J gene: TRBJ2-7; CDR3 DNA: TGTGCCAGCAGTGTCGGGACACCGATGGGATACGAGCAGTACTTC; CDR3 protein: CASSVGTPMGYEQYF
D gene: -; clone size: -; V gene: TRBV18; J gene: TRBJ1-2; CDR3 DNA: TGTGCCAGCTCACCAGAAGAGGCCTATGGCTACACCTTC; CDR3 protein: CASSPEEAYGYTF
D gene: -; clone size: -; V gene: TRBV6-5; J gene: TRBJ1-6; CDR3 DNA: TGTGCCAGCAATACGGTTAATTCACCCCTCCACTTT; CDR3 protein: CASNTVNSPLHF
D gene: TRBD1; clone size: -; V gene: TRBV28; J gene: TRBJ2-1; CDR3 DNA: TGTGCCAGCAGCACGGGACAGAACCTAATGGAGCAGTTCTTC; CDR3 protein: CASSTGQNLMEQFF
D gene: TRBD1; clone size: -; V gene: TRBV4-2; J gene: TRBJ1-5; CDR3 DNA: TGTGCCAGCAGCCCAGGACAGGGGGCTTATCAGCCCCAGCATTTT; CDR3 protein: CASSPGQGAYQPQHF
D gene: TRBD2; clone size: few; V gene: TRBV11-3; J gene: TRBJ2-1; CDR3 DNA: TGTGCCAGCAGCTTACGGGGGGTTTACTACAATGAGCAGTTCTTC; CDR3 protein: CASSLRGVYYNEQFF
D gene: -; clone size: -; V gene: TRBV5-5; J gene: TRBJ2-5; CDR3 DNA: TGTGCCAGCAGTCCCTCTAGCGCCCAAGAGACCCAGTACTTC; CDR3 protein: CASSPSSAQETQYF
D gene: -; clone size: -; V gene: TRBV7-2; J gene: TRBJ1-6; CDR3 DNA: TGTGCCAGCAGCTTAAAGCGACTTAATTCACCCCTCCACTTT; CDR3 protein: CASSLKRLNSPLHF
D gene: -; clone size: -; V gene: TRBV4-3; J gene: TRBJ2-7; CDR3 DNA: TGCGCCAGCAGCCAAGGACAGGGAGGATTCTACGAGCAGTACTTC; CDR3 protein: CASSQGQGGFYEQYF